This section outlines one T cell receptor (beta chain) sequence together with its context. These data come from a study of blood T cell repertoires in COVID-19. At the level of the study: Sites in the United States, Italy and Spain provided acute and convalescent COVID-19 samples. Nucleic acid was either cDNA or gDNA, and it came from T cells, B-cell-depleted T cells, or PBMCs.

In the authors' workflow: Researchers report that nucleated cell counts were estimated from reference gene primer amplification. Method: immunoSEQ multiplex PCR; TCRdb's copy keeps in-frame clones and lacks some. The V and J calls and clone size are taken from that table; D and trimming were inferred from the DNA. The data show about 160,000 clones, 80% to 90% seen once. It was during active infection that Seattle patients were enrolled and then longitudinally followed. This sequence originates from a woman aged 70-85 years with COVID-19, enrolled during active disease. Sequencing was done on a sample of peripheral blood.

CDR3 amino acids: CASSEFGLPTGELFF. In nucleotides, the CDR3 is TGTGCCAGCAGTGAATTTGGACTTCCGACCGGGGAGCTGTTTTTT. The genes are TRBV25-1 and TRBJ2-2, with D maybe TRBD2 (5 bases). In germline, CDR1 is MGHDK, CDR2 SYGVNS. CDR3 length: 15 amino acids. The V gene lost 1 base and the J gene lost 5 bases, with 11 bases spanning the gap.